The entry that follows covers one T cell receptor beta chain sequence. In the original analysis: Scientists estimated how many nucleated cells there were by amplifying reference gene primers. Using immunoSEQ multiplex PCR, the repertoire was profiled, and TCRdb retains in-frame clones only, with some absent. That table furnishes V, J and clone size, whereas the DNA furnished D and trimming. The sample lists 200,000 to 250,000 clones, roughly four fifths occurring once. This sample was taken from a study of blood T cell repertoires in COVID-19. Across the whole study: Italy, Spain and the United States were the sources of the convalescent and acute COVID-19 samples.

The length of the CDR3 is 17 residues. V lost 3 bases and J lost 3; bases outside the gene matches: 6. CDR1 and CDR2 from the germline V gene are DFQATT and SNEGSKA (reference sequence). The sequencing input was peripheral blood. This clonotype was obtained from a woman aged 70-85 years with acute or convalescent COVID-19. The V and J genes are TRBV20-1 and TRBJ2-6; 12 bases are shared with TRBD1. CDR3 region: CSASPGTGGGGANVLTF. The CDR3 coding sequence is TGCAGTGCTAGTCCCGGGACAGGGGGCGGTGGGGCCAACGTCCTGACTTTC.